The 22 T cell receptor beta chains below all came from one sample that was sequenced in a study of OX40 agonist ivuxolimab in advanced cancers. The repertoire was sequenced with immunoSEQ multiplex PCR; TCRdb's copy has only in-frame clones and lacks some. The sample yields 20,000 to 25,000 clones, 77% seen once. The material sequenced was CD4+ or CD8+ T cells sorted from blood, taken in a trial of the OX40 agonist ivuxolimab. The origin of the receptors is an adult with an advanced solid tumor such as melanoma, head and neck, liver or kidney cancer.

The V gene is TRBV4-3, the J gene TRBJ1-1, with D unresolved. CDR1 LGHNA and CDR2 YSLEER come from the germline V gene. The V gene lost 0 bases and the J gene lost 4 bases, with 15 bases spanning the gap. There are 16 residues in the CDR3. The CDR3 DNA reads as TGCGCCAGCAGCCAAGATCACCGGGGAGAGGGCACTGAAGCTTTCTTT. Encoded protein: CASSQDHRGEGTEAFF.

This clone is labeled medium-sized. This chain links TRBV19 with TRBJ2-2; TRBD2 might be the D (5 bases). CDR1 LNHDA and CDR2 SQIVND come from the germline V gene (reference sequence). Deletions cut 1 base from V and 6 bases from J, with 9 bases between. The CDR3 is made up of 14 amino acids. In nucleotides, the CDR3 is TGTGCCAGTAGTATAGGCGGGTCCGCCGGGGAGCTGTTTTTT. The encoded protein is CASSIGGSAGELFF.

V is TRBV6-1 and J is TRBJ2-7; D remains unclear. The CDR3 consists of 14 residues. Germline V gene lookup returns CDR1 MNHNS and CDR2 SASEGT. The V end was cut by 4 bases, the J end by 0 bases, with 10 bases between. CDR3 region: CASSGLGVSYEQYF. The CDR3 nucleotides are TGTGCCAGCAGTGGTCTTGGGGTCTCCTACGAGCAGTACTTC.

In its sample, this clone was seen a few times. The V call is TRBV5-4, the J call TRBJ1-2, with 7 bases aligning to TRBD1. CDR1 and CDR2 (germline): SGHNT, YYREEE (reference sequence). The V segment lost 6 bases and the J segment 3 bases; nucleotides outside the gene matches: 5. CDR3 size: 13 residues. The CDR3, as DNA: TGTGCCAGCACCCTCCAGGGGGACTATGGCTACACCTTC. Protein product: CASTLQGDYGYTF.

The chain links TRBV7-9 to TRBJ1-1, with D possibly matching TRBD1 (5 bases). CDR1 is SEHNR, CDR2 FQNEAQ, per germline (reference sequence). The CDR3 has 15 amino acids. Trimming took 2 bases from V and 0 from J, leaving 10 bases between them. CDR3 loop: CASSLSQGMNTEAFF. CDR3 DNA: TGTGCCAGCAGCTTATCGCAGGGAATGAACACTGAAGCTTTCTTT.

The chain joins TRBV7-6 to TRBJ2-1, with 7 bases aligning to TRBD2. Trimming removed 4 bases from V and 7 bases from J; junction bases left unmatched: 10. The CDR3 is 15 amino acids. Germline values: CDR1 SGHVS, CDR2 FNYEAQ. CDR3 sequence (DNA): TGTGCCAGCAGCTGGGGCGGCGGGGGTTTTAATGAGCAGTTCTTC. Translated, it gives CASSWGGGGFNEQFF. The full variable domain, completed using reference TRBV7-6 and TRBJ2-1, is GAGVSQSPRYKVTKRGQDVALRCDPISGHVSLYWYRQALGQGPEFLTYFNYEAQQDKSGLPNDRFSAERPEGSISTLTIQRTEQRDSAMYRCASSWGGGGFNEQFFGPGTRLTVL.

The chain uses TRBV2 and TRBJ2-4; 8 bases are a match to TRBD1. V was pared by 7 bases and J by 5 bases, with 13 bases of the junction left unmatched. The CDR3 covers 16 residues. CDR1 and CDR2 (germline): SNHLY, FYNNEI. The DNA for the CDR3 is TGTGCCAGCACCGTCCTCTCCGGGACAGGAGAAAACATTCAGTACTTC. As protein: CASTVLSGTGENIQYF.

This clone was seen more than once but under ten times. V is TRBV6-5 and J is TRBJ1-5; 8 bases match TRBD1. The V segment lost 5 bases and the J segment 2 bases; nucleotides outside the gene matches: 2. Looked up from germline, CDR1 is MNHEY and CDR2 is SVGAGI. The CDR3 spans 14 residues. This chain's CDR3 is CASSTQGGNQPQHF. The CDR3 DNA follows: TGTGCCAGCAGTACACAGGGGGGCAATCAGCCCCAGCATTTT.

This clone was observed once. V usage is TRBV21-1 and J usage is TRBJ2-5. TRBV21-1 is deemed a pseudogene. The CDR3 has 10 amino acids. The CDR3 sequence: CASIGETQYF. Written as DNA, the CDR3 is TGTGCCAGCATTGGAGAGACCCAGTACTTC.

The V call is TRBV7-9, the J call TRBJ1-5; D not certain. There are 13 residues in the CDR3. Germline loops: CDR1 SEHNR, CDR2 FQNEAQ (reference sequence). The ends were cut back, 8 bases at V and 2 bases at J, with 10 bases in the middle. CDR3 DNA sequence: TGTGCCAGCGGGCGCGAGGGCAATCAGCCCCAGCATTTT. This encodes CASGREGNQPQHF. Combining the CDR3 with reference TRBV7-9 and TRBJ1-5 gives the whole variable domain DTGVSQNPRHKITKRGQNVTFRCDPISEHNRLYWYRQTLGQGPEFLTYFQNEAQLEKSRLLSDRFSAERPKGSFSTLEIQRTEQGDSAMYLCASGREGNQPQHFGDGTRLSIL.

The V gene is TRBV5-1, the J gene TRBJ2-1; D remains unclear. From germline, CDR1 is SGHRS and CDR2 YFSETQ. V was cut by 0 bases and J by 0 bases, with 10 bases left in between. The CDR3 extends over 16 amino acids. CDR3 amino acids: CASSLEGPSSYNEQFF. The CDR3 nucleotides are TGCGCCAGCAGCTTGGAGGGCCCCAGCTCCTACAATGAGCAGTTCTTC.

The chain carries TRBV9 and TRBJ2-7; D gene ambiguous. V was cut by 0 bases and J by 5 bases, with 6 bases left in between. This CDR3 comprises 12 residues. Looked up from germline, CDR1 is SGDLS and CDR2 is YYNGEE. The CDR3 DNA sequence: TGTGCCAGCAGCGTAGACGCCCACGAGCAGTACTTC. Its protein product is CASSVDAHEQYF.

This sequence joins TRBV9 and TRBJ1-2, with TRBD1 matching 8 bases. The germline gives CDR1 SGDLS, CDR2 YYNGEE. With 4 bases clipped from V and 6 bases from J, the junction kept 11 bases outside the gene matches. CDR3 length: 15 residues. This CDR3 is CASSSRQGAVHGYTF. CDR3 in DNA: TGTGCCAGCAGCTCCCGCCAGGGGGCGGTCCATGGCTACACCTTC. Full variable domain (remainder filled in from reference TRBV9 and TRBJ1-2): DSGVTQTPKHLITATGQRVTLRCSPRSGDLSVYWYQQSLDQGLQFLIQYYNGEERAKGNILERFSAQQFPDLHSELNLSSLELGDSALYFCASSSRQGAVHGYTFGSGTRLTVV.

This chain joins TRBV12-5 and TRBJ1-1; D gene unclear. This CDR3 spans 14 amino acids. V shed 0 bases and J shed 6 bases, with 11 bases lying between them. The germline V gene encodes CDR1 LGHNT and CDR2 FRNRAP. CDR3 residues: CASGLVPASAEAFF. The CDR3 DNA reads TGTGCTAGTGGTTTGGTACCCGCTAGCGCTGAAGCTTTCTTT.

The chain uses TRBV10-3 and TRBJ2-1, with 7 bases aligning to TRBD1. J was trimmed by 7 bases and V by 8 bases; bases with no gene match: 2. Germline-derived CDR1 and CDR2 are ENHRY and SYGVKD. There are 11 residues in the CDR3. The DNA for the CDR3 is TGTGCCATCCTCAGGGGGAATGAGCAGTTCTTC. Its protein is CAILRGNEQFF.

This chain links TRBV9 with TRBJ2-7; D gene unclear. Germline-derived CDR1 and CDR2 are SGDLS and YYNGEE. V was trimmed by 0 bases and J by 0 bases, leaving 10 bases between them. The CDR3 sequence is 15 residues long. The CDR3, as DNA: TGTGCCAGCAGCGTAGGTTTTGGGGTCTCCTACGAGCAGTACTTC. This gives the protein CASSVGFGVSYEQYF.

This clone showed up just once. The rearrangement links TRBV29-1 to TRBJ2-5, with unresolved D. The germline V and J ends were trimmed by 5 bases and 5 bases, with 6 bases remaining between them. Germline values: CDR1 SQVTM, CDR2 ANQGSEA. The CDR3 runs 10 residues. The CDR3 bases are TGCAGCGTTTTTCTGGAGACCCAGTACTTC. Translating gives CSVFLETQYF.

The J gene is TRBJ1-6, the V gene TRBV5-8; D remains unclear. Trimming stripped 1 base from V and 7 bases from J, with 9 bases between. The CDR3 runs to 14 residues. Germline CDR1 SGHTS, CDR2 YDEGEE. The CDR3 DNA reads as TGTGCCAGCAGCTTGCCCAGAGGAAATTCACCCCTCCACTTT. Encoded protein: CASSLPRGNSPLHF.

The chain is built from TRBV5-6 and TRBJ1-6; D gene unclear. Trimming removed 4 bases at V and 9 bases at J, with 14 bases between. Germline V gives CDR1 SGHDT, CDR2 YYEEEE. CDR3 length: 14 residues. CDR3 sequence: CASSPPGPSSPLHF. In DNA form, the CDR3 reads TGTGCCAGCAGCCCCCCGGGCCCTTCTTCACCCCTCCACTTT.

This clone turned up a few times. The chain combines TRBV12-5 with TRBJ1-5, with D unresolved. V lost 6 bases, J lost 3 bases, and 12 bases lay in between. Germline V gene sequence: CDR1 LGHNT, CDR2 FRNRAP. The CDR3 runs to 14 residues. The CDR3 DNA follows: TGTGCTAGTGGCCGAAGACAACACAATCAGCCCCAGCATTTT. This translates into CASGRRQHNQPQHF.

The J gene is TRBJ1-1, the V gene TRBV10-3; D perhaps matches TRBD1 (6 bases). The CDR3 runs to 16 residues. Germline-derived CDR1 and CDR2 are ENHRY and SYGVKD. Trimming removed 0 bases at V and 0 bases at J, with 11 bases between. CDR3 amino acids: CAISESWTAMNTEAFF. DNA for the CDR3: TGTGCCATCAGTGAGTCGTGGACAGCTATGAACACTGAAGCTTTCTTT.

The V and J genes are TRBV7-8 and TRBJ1-6; TRBD1 might be the D (6 bases). CDR1 and CDR2 from the germline V gene are SGHVS and FQNEAQ. This CDR3 has 19 amino acids. Deletions cut 2 bases from V and 2 bases from J, with 19 bases between. CDR3 protein: CASSLLGAGIGAYNSPLHF. CDR3 nucleotides: TGTGCCAGCAGCTTACTGGGGGCCGGTATTGGAGCCTATAATTCACCCCTCCACTTT.